This TCR beta chain was recorded in a study of T cell responses to AZD1222 COVID-19 vaccine. This CDR3 has 14 residues. With 7 bases removed from V and 0 bases from J, the gap between germline ends came to 10 bases. The germline CDR1 and CDR2 sequences are LNHDA and SQIVND (reference sequence). General study points: Only a handful of AZD1222 recipients, about six in all, had baseline seropositivity.

On this clone itself: The antigen is not known.

The data were produced by immunoSEQ multiplex PCR, yet TCRdb's version contains in-frame clones alone and is incomplete. This table has around 140,000 clones, about 89% appearing once. This specimen consisted of peripheral blood, obtained 28 days after the second dose of the MenACWY control vaccine. This receptor was obtained from an adult who received the MenACWY meningococcal vaccine as a control. The chain combines TRBV19 with TRBJ2-4; D remains ambiguous. The DNA for the CDR3 is TGTGCCAGTACCCAAAATTTAGCCAAAAACATTCAGTACTTC. Translated: CASTQNLAKNIQYF. Based on the CDR3 plus reference TRBV19 and TRBJ2-4, the full variable domain is DGGITQSPKYLFRKEGQNVTLSCEQNLNHDAMYWYRQDPGQGLRLIYYSQIVNDFQKGDIAEGYSVSREKKESFPLTVTSAQKNPTAFYLCASTQNLAKNIQYFGAGTRLSVL.